The clone carrying this TCR beta chain was seen a handful of times. This record comes from a study of PD-L1 blockade in urothelial cancer. In the study overall: Atezolizumab, begun by patients at some point between 2012 and 2014, was given at 1,200 mg intravenously every 3 weeks. Per blood sample, T cells had a median of roughly 140,000. Twenty-five of 29 patients were men who had bladder-origin urothelial cancer. The researchers analyzed blood 3 weeks (second dose) and 6 weeks after treatment start.

Data came from immunoSEQ multiplex PCR; TCRdb stores just in-frame clones and leaves some out. The sample shows tens of thousands of clones, around 89% of them seen only once. The sequence was obtained from a man between 60 and 70 years old with urothelial cancer. The material was PBMCs, obtained around atezolizumab (anti-PD-L1) treatment.

The CDR3 region has the DNA TGTGCCAGCAGCTTAGCGTTACATTATGGCTACACCTTC. This encodes CASSLALHYGYTF. The chain carries TRBV7-2 and TRBJ1-2; D unresolved. The germline V gene has CDR1 SGHTA and CDR2 FQGNSA. Trimming cost V 0 bases and J 5 bases, with 7 bases left between them. This CDR3 region has 13 residues.